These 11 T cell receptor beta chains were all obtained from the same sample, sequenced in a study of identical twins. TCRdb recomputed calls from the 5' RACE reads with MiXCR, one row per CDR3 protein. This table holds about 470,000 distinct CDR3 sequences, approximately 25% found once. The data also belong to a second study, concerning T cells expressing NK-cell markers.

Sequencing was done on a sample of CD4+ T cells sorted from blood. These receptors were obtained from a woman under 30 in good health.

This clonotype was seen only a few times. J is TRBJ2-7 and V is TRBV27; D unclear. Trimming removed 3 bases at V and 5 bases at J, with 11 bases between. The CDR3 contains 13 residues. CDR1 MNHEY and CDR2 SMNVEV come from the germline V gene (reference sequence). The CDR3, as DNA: TGTGCCAGCAGTTTTAACCTTTATAACGAGCAGTACTTC. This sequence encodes CASSFNLYNEQYF.

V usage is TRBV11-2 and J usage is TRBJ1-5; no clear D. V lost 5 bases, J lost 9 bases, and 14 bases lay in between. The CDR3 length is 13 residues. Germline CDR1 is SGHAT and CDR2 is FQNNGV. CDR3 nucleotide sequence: TGTGCCAGCAGCCCCGGGGTCTTAGGGCCCCAGCATTTT. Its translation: CASSPGVLGPQHF. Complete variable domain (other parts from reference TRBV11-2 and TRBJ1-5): EAGVAQSPRYKIIEKRQSVAFWCNPISGHATLYWYQQILGQGPKLLIQFQNNGVVDDSQLPKDRFSAERLKGVDSTLKIQPAKLEDSAVYLCASSPGVLGPQHFGDGTRLSIL.

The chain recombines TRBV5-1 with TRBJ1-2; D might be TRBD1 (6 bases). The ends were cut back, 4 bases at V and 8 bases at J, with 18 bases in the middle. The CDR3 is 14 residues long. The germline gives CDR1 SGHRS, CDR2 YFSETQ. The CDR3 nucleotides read TGCGCCAGCAGCCCAGATTGGGGGCTCCGGGGCTACACCTTC. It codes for CASSPDWGLRGYTF.

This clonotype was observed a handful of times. The CDR3 region is CASNPGLASTGELFF. The CDR3, as DNA: TGTGCCAGCAATCCGGGACTAGCATCGACCGGGGAGCTGTTTTTT. The chain combines TRBV6-1 with TRBJ2-2, with 9 bases that match TRBD2. Germline V lookup: CDR1 MNHNS, CDR2 SASEGT. J lost 5 bases, V lost 7 bases, and 8 bases had no gene match. The CDR3 is made up of 15 amino acids.

This CDR3 reads CASRPSGAPQQYF. The CDR3, as DNA: TGTGCCAGCCGGCCTAGCGGGGCGCCTCAGCAGTATTTT. This rearrangement joins TRBV6-2 or TRBV6-3 to TRBJ2-3, with 9 bases lining up with TRBD2. The CDR3 has 13 residues. The germline CDR1 and CDR2 sequences are MNHEY and SVGEGT. The V and J ends lost 8 bases and 11 bases, in that order; junction bases with no gene match: 11.

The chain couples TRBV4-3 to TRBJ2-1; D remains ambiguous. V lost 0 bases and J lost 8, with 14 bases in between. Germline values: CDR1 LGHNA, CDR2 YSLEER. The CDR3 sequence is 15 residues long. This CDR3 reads CASSQEVGGFYEQFF. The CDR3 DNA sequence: TGCGCCAGCAGCCAAGAGGTTGGCGGCTTCTATGAGCAGTTCTTC.

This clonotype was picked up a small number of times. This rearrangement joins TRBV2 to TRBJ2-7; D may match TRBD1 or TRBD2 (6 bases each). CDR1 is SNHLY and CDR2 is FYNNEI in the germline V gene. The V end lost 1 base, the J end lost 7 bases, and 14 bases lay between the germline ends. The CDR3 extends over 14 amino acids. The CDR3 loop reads CASSEVGGGGEQYF. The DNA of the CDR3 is TGTGCCAGCAGTGAAGTTGGAGGAGGGGGAGAGCAGTACTTC.

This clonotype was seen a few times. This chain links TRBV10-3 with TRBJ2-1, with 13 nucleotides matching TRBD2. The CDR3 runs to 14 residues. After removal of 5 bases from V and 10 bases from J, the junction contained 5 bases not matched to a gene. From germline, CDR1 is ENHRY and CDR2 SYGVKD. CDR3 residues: CAISPRGLAGEQFF. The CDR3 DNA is TGTGCCATCAGTCCCCGGGGACTAGCGGGGGAGCAGTTCTTC.

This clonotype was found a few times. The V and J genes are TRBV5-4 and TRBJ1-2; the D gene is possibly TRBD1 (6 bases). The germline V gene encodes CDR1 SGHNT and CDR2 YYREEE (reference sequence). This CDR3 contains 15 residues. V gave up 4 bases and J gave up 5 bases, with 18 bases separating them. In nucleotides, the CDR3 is TGTGCCAGCAGCCTCATCTCGGGGGGGGCGTATGGCTACACCTTC. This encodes CASSLISGGAYGYTF. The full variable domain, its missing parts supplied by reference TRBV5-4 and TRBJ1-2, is ETGVTQSPTHLIKTRGQQVTLRCSSQSGHNTVSWYQQALGQGPQFIFQYYREEENGRGNFPPRFSGLQFPNYSSELNVNALELDDSALYLCASSLISGGAYGYTFGSGTRLTVV.

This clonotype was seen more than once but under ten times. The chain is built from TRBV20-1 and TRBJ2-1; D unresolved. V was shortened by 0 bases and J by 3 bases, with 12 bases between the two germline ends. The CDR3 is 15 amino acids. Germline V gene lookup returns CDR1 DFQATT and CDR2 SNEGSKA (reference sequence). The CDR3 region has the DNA TGCAGTGCTAGAGATGGGCTTACCCACTACAATGAGCAGTTCTTC. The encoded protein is CSARDGLTHYNEQFF.

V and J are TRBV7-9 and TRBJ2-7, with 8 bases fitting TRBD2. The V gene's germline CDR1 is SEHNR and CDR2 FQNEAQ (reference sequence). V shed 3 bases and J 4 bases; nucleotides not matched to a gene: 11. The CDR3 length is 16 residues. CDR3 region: CASSFGSGSGSYEQYF. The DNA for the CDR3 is TGTGCCAGCAGCTTTGGATCGGGAAGCGGGAGTTACGAGCAGTACTTC.